One sample yielded the 14 T cell receptor beta chains listed below, sequenced in a study of blood T cells in healthy people across ages. Using a J-beta primer mix together with a sample-barcoded 5' primer, a second PCR was run for about 6 to 12 cycles. Using its own MiXCR run on the 5' RACE reads, TCRdb lists one record per CDR3 protein. The data show 1.5 million to 2 million distinct CDR3 sequences, roughly 28% seen once. Sequencing was done on a sample of blood. The source of these receptors is a woman aged 25-40 years in good health.

This clonotype was recorded at least ten times. The V call is TRBV5-1, the J call TRBJ2-1; TRBD2 is a possible D gene (5 bases). Germline V gene lookup returns CDR1 SGHRS and CDR2 YFSETQ. Trimming cost V 9 bases and J 5 bases, with 18 bases left between them. The CDR3 length is 14 residues. Written as DNA, the CDR3 is TGCGCCACCAGAGGGATAGGCGGCCACAATGAGCAGTTCTTC. Translated: CATRGIGGHNEQFF.

This clonotype was seen a handful of times. The chain couples TRBV20-1 to TRBJ2-7; 8 positions match TRBD2. The J segment lost 7 bases and the V segment lost 6 bases, leaving 11 bases of the junction unmatched. Looked up from germline, CDR1 is DFQATT and CDR2 is SNEGSKA (reference sequence). There are 13 residues in the CDR3. The CDR3 reads CSAYREGHNEQYF. DNA for the CDR3: TGCAGTGCCTACCGGGAGGGGCACAATGAGCAGTACTTC.

This clonotype was recorded many times. The rearrangement links TRBV29-1 to TRBJ2-5; 7 nucleotides align to TRBD2. The CDR3 totals 13 residues. The V gene's germline CDR1 is SQVTM and CDR2 ANQGSEA. The V segment lost 4 bases and the J segment 3 bases; nucleotides outside the gene matches: 5. The CDR3 spells CSVGGLAEETQYF. In nucleotides, the CDR3 is TGCAGCGTTGGCGGGCTAGCGGAAGAGACCCAGTACTTC.

The chain links TRBV6-5 to TRBJ2-3, with 8 bases fitting TRBD2. Trimming took 2 bases from V and 5 from J; bases not matched to a gene: 3. The CDR3 has 14 amino acids. Germline CDR1 and CDR2: MNHEY and SVGAGI. CDR3 in amino acids: CASSYAGGGDTQYF. CDR3 in DNA: TGTGCCAGCAGTTACGCGGGGGGAGGAGATACGCAGTATTTT.

The rearrangement joins TRBV20-1 to TRBJ2-7, with D possibly being TRBD1 (7 bases). Germline V gene sequence: CDR1 DFQATT, CDR2 SNEGSKA (reference sequence). The CDR3 is 14 amino acids. Trimming left V 3 bases short and J 2 bases short, with 14 bases between. The CDR3 DNA follows: TGCAGTGCTAGTCAGGGGGGCCCTCCCTACGAGCAGTACTTC. This sequence encodes CSASQGGPPYEQYF.

This clonotype was seen at least ten times. The rearrangement links TRBV20-1 to TRBJ2-5; 8 bases fit TRBD1. CDR1 is DFQATT and CDR2 is SNEGSKA in the germline V gene (reference sequence). J gave up 4 bases and V 0 bases, and 4 bases lay outside the gene matches. The CDR3 runs 14 residues. CDR3 sequence: CSARDPQGGETQYF. The CDR3 DNA reads as TGCAGTGCTAGAGATCCACAGGGGGGAGAGACCCAGTACTTC.

This clonotype occurred many times. The chain recombines TRBV7-2 with TRBJ1-2; D perhaps matches TRBD1 (5 bases). From germline, CDR1 is SGHTA and CDR2 FQGNSA. The V gene lost 1 base and the J gene lost 8 bases, with 17 bases spanning the gap. The CDR3 spans 15 residues. CDR3 DNA sequence: TGTGCCAGCAGCTTAGATGGACATCCCAGGAGGGGCTACACCTTC. Translation: CASSLDGHPRRGYTF. Complete variable domain (other parts from reference TRBV7-2 and TRBJ1-2): GAGVSQSPSNKVTEKGKDVELRCDPISGHTALYWYRQSLGQGLEFLIYFQGNSAPDKSGLPSDRFSAERTGGSVSTLTIQRTQQEDSAVYLCASSLDGHPRRGYTFGSGTRLTVV.

The chain combines TRBV28 with TRBJ2-5, with 11 positions matching TRBD2. The germline CDR1 and CDR2 sequences are MDHEN and SYDVKM. CDR3 size: 15 residues. V shed 4 bases and J 4 bases; nucleotides not matched to a gene: 5. CDR3 nucleotides: TGTGCCAGCAGTTCCCGACTAGCGGGGAGAGAGACCCAGTACTTC. Translating it yields CASSSRLAGRETQYF.

On this clonotype: A much more abundant neighbour one base away suggests this may be a read error. The V call is TRBV10-1, the J call TRBJ2-7; 11 bases align to TRBD2. Losses at the gene ends were 3 bases for V and 6 bases for J; bases not matched to a gene: 7. CDR3 length: 15 residues. In germline, CDR1 is WNHNN, CDR2 SYGVQD (reference sequence). The CDR3 sequence: CASSETGLAECEQYF. For the CDR3, the DNA is TGCGCCAGCAGTGAAACGGGACTAGCGGAATGCGAGCAGTACTTC.

This clonotype was detected many times. The junction and the germline gene differ at one end; a read error may be behind it. The chain recombines TRBV5-1 with TRBJ2-7, with D perhaps given as TRBD1 or TRBD2 (5 bases each). The V gene's germline CDR1 is SGHRS and CDR2 YFSETQ. This CDR3 is built from 14 residues. The CDR3 reads CASSLAGGGYEQYF. The CDR3 DNA follows: TGTGCCAGCAGCTTGGCCGGTGGGGGCTACGAGCAGTACTTC.

This clonotype has just a few counts. V and J are TRBV6-2 or TRBV6-3 and TRBJ1-2, with TRBD1 identical over 9 bases. Germline V CDR1 and CDR2: MNHEY, SVGEGT. The CDR3 extends over 13 amino acids. V was clipped by 6 bases and J by 9 bases; unmatched bases: 8. For the CDR3, the DNA is TGTGCCAGCAGCTACCGGGACAGGGTCCGCTACACCTTC. Amino acids: CASSYRDRVRYTF.

This sequence joins TRBV7-2 and TRBJ2-1, with D unresolved. Per germline, CDR1 SGHTA and CDR2 FQGNSA. V lost 1 base and J lost 6, with 10 bases in between. The CDR3 runs 14 residues. Here the CDR3 reads CASSLGVVSNEQFF. Here the CDR3 DNA reads TGTGCCAGCAGCTTAGGTGTGGTGTCCAATGAGCAGTTCTTC.

The chain links TRBV9 to TRBJ2-1; no clear D gene. V was shortened by 6 bases and J by 0 bases, with 10 bases between the two germline ends. The length of the CDR3 is 14 residues. Germline CDR1 SGDLS, CDR2 YYNGEE. Here the CDR3 reads CASTPASSYNEQFF. The CDR3 bases are TGTGCCAGCACACCAGCGAGCTCCTACAATGAGCAGTTCTTC.

The V and J genes are TRBV29-1 and TRBJ2-4; D may correspond to TRBD1 or TRBD2 (5 bases each). Gene TRBJ2-7 matches the end of the DNA better, so the J call may be wrong. Germline CDR1 is SQVTM and CDR2 is ANQGSEA. CDR3 length: 13 amino acids. CDR3 sequence (DNA): TGCAGCGTTGTCGAGGGGAGTGGGAACGAGCAGTACTTC. The encoded protein is CSVVEGSGNEQYF.